This entry describes one TCR beta chain. As yet, its antigen is unknown. The same CDR3 arises from other DNA sequences in this sample as well. The V segment lost 4 bases and the J segment 1 base; nucleotides outside the gene matches: 4. Germline V CDR1 and CDR2: SGHRS, YFSETQ. CDR3 length: 14 amino acids. PCR amplification relied on 60 Vbeta primers (plus 13 Jbeta primers). Original data processing: As a later analysis found, there were about 80 million unique TCR beta chains, of which about 10 million were shared. Assay: immunoSEQ multiplex PCR; the TCRdb copy retains only in-frame clones and omits some. The DNA was the basis for D and trimming; V, J and clone size are from that table. Among 130,000 to 150,000 clones listed, about 86% were seen once. The record originates from a study of cytomegalovirus exposure and HLA in healthy donors. Study-level points and caveats: TRBV6-2, TRBV6-3 and some other V segments were unresolvable in 87-base-pair reads. In an earlier analysis, most TCR beta V segments were productive about 87% or about 30% of the time. Among donors in an Asian-associated ancestry cluster, a later analysis reportedly found fewer N-insertions than the approximately 670-donor mean.

The chain joins TRBV5-1 to TRBJ1-1, with 7 nucleotides matching TRBD1. The sample comprised PBMCs. The sequence derives from a man aged 35-49 years in good health and CMV-seropositive. The CDR3 coding sequence is TGCGCCAGCAGCCCGCAGGGGGGGAACACTGAAGCTTTCTTT. Its translation: CASSPQGGNTEAFF.